This TCR beta chain comes out of a study of T cell responses to AZD1222 COVID-19 vaccine. Study-wide findings and caveats: It should be noted that donors were predominantly white British and more often female, and clonal diversity was possibly underestimated. Without day 14 samples, only post-peak T cell repertoires were studied.

The CDR3 consists of 16 residues. CDR1 and CDR2 from the germline V gene are KGHSH and LQKENI. After removal of 2 bases from V and 5 bases from J, the junction contained 4 bases not matched to a gene. Repertoires were generated with immunoSEQ multiplex PCR, while TCRdb's copy carries only in-frame clones and drops some. The data contain 130,000 to 150,000 clones, approximately 85% of them seen just once; the ten biggest clones take up roughly 4.5%. This clone was recorded once. Its antigen is undetermined. V and J are TRBV18 and TRBJ2-1; 12 nucleotides align to TRBD2. The receptor's source is an adult in good health. This specimen consisted of peripheral blood, obtained on day 0 of MenACWY control vaccination. CDR3 in DNA: TGTGCCAGCTCACCAGGGAGGACTAGCGGGGACAATGAGCAGTTCTTC. Protein product: CASSPGRTSGDNEQFF.